The clone carrying this T cell receptor (beta chain) was observed a handful of times. TCRdb re-derived calls from the RT-PCR reads in MiXCR, one entry per CDR3 protein. Of about 680,000 distinct CDR3 sequences listed, 14% were seen once; the top ten hold 3% to 4.5%. The receptor was derived from a female donor in good health, serving as a healthy control. Input material: memory CD4+ T cells from blood.

This CDR3 is CASTSLAGGLGEQYF. DNA for the CDR3: TGTGCCAGCACCAGTCTAGCGGGGGGCCTTGGGGAGCAGTACTTC. The V and J genes are TRBV7-2 and TRBJ2-7; 11 bases are a match to TRBD2. The trim removed 7 bases at V and 7 bases at J, leaving 12 bases unmatched. The length of the CDR3 is 15 residues. Looked up from germline, CDR1 is SGHTA and CDR2 is FQGNSA.